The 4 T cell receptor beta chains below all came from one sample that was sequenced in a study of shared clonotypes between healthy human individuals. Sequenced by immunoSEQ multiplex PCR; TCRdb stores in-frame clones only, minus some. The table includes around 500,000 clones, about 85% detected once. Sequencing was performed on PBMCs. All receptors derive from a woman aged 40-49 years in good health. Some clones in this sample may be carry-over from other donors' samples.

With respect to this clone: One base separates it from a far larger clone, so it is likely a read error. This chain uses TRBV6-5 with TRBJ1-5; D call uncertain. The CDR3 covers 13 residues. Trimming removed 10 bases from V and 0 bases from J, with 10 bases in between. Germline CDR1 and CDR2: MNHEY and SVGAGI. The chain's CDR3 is CAISRVSNQPQHF. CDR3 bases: TGTGCCATCAGCAGAGTTAGCAATCAGCCCCAGCATTTT.

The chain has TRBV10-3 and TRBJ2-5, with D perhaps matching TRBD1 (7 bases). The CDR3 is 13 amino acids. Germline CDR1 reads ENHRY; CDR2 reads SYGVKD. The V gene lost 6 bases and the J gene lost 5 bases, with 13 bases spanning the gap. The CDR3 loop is CAIRQGGEETQYF. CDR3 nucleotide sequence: TGTGCCATCAGGCAGGGGGGCGAGGAGACCCAGTACTTC.

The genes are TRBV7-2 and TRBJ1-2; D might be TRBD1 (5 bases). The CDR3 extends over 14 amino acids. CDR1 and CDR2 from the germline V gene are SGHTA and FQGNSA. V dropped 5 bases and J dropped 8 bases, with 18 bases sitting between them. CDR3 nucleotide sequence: TGTGCCAGCAGCCGCCCCGGGACCCGGGCCGGCTACACCTTC. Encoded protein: CASSRPGTRAGYTF. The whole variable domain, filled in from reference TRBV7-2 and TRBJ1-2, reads GAGVSQSPSNKVTEKGKDVELRCDPISGHTALYWYRQSLGQGLEFLIYFQGNSAPDKSGLPSDRFSAERTGGSVSTLTIQRTQQEDSAVYLCASSRPGTRAGYTFGSGTRLTVV.

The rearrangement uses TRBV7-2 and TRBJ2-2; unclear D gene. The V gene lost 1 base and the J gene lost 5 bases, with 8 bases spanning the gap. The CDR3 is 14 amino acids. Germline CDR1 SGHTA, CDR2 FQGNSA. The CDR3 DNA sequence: TGTGCCAGCAGCTTAGGCATGAGGACCGGGGAGCTGTTTTTT. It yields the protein CASSLGMRTGELFF.